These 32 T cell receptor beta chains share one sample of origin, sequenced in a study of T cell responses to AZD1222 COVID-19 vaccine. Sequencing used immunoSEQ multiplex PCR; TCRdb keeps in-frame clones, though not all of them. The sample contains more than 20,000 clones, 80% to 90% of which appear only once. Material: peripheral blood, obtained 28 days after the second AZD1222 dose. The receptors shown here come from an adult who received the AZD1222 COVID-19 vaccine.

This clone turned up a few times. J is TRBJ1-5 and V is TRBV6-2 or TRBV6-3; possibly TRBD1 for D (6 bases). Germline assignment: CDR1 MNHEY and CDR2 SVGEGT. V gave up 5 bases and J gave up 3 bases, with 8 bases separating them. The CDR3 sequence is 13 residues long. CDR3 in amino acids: CASSRTDNQPQHF. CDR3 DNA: TGTGCCAGCAGTCGGACAGACAATCAGCCCCAGCATTTT.

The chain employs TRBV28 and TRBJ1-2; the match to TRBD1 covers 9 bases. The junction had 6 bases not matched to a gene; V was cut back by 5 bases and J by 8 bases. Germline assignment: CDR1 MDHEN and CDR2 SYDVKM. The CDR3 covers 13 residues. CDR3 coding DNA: TGTGCCAGCAGTCTACAGGGGGCGCTCGGCTACACCTTC. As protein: CASSLQGALGYTF.

The chain's CDR3 is CASSFLPGQGSEAFF. The CDR3 DNA is TGTGCCAGCAGTTTCCTCCCGGGACAGGGCTCTGAAGCTTTCTTT. The genes are TRBV28 and TRBJ1-1; 9 nucleotides align to TRBD1. V shed 3 bases and J 6 bases; nucleotides not matched to a gene: 8. The CDR3 loop spans 15 amino acids. Germline lookup yields CDR1 MDHEN and CDR2 SYDVKM.

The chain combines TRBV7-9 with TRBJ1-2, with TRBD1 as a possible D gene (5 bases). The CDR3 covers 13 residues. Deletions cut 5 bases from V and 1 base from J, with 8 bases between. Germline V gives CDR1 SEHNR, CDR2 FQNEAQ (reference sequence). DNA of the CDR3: TGTGCCAGCAGCCGGGACTTTAACTATGGCTACACCTTC. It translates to CASSRDFNYGYTF.

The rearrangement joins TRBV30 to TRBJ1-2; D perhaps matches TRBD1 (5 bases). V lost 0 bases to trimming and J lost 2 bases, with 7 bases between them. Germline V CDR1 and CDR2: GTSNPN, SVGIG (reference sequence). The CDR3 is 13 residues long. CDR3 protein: CAWSVRENYGYTF. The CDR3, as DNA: TGTGCCTGGAGTGTCAGGGAAAACTATGGCTACACCTTC.

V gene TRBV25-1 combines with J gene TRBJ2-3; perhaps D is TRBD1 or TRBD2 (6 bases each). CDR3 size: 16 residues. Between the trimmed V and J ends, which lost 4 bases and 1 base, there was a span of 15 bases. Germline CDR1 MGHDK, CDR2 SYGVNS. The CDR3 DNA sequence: TGTGCCAGCAGTGGCCTCGAAAGGGGGGGCACAGATACGCAGTATTTT. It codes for CASSGLERGGTDTQYF.

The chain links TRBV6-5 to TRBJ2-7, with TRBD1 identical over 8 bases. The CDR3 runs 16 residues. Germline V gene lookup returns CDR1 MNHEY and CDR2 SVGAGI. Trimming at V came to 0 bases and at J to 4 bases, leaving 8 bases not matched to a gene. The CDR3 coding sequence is TGTGCCAGCAGTTACTCGTATCAGGGGGCCGGGTACGAGCAGTACTTC. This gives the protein CASSYSYQGAGYEQYF.

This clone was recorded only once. The chain's CDR3 is CASSHSMRGYEQYF. The CDR3, as DNA: TGTGCCAGCAGCCATAGCATGAGGGGCTACGAGCAGTACTTC. This chain uses TRBV7-9 with TRBJ2-7; D assignment may be TRBD1 or TRBD2 (5 bases each). The CDR3 consists of 14 residues. Germline assignment: CDR1 SEHNR and CDR2 FQNEAQ (reference sequence). V was shortened by 5 bases and J by 3 bases, with 14 bases between the two germline ends.

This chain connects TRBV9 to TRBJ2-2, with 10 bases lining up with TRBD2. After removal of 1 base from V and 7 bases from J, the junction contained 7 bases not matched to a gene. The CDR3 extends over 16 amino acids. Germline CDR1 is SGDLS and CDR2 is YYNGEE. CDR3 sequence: CASSVSGTSVIGELFF. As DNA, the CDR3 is TGTGCCAGCAGCGTATCCGGGACTAGCGTGATCGGGGAGCTGTTTTTT.

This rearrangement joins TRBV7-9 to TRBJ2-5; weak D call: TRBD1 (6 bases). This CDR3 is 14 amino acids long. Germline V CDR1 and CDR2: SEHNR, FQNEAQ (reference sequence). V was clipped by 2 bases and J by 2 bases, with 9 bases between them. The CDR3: CASSLTGTQETQYF. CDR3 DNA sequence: TGTGCCAGCAGCTTAACCGGGACACAAGAGACCCAGTACTTC.

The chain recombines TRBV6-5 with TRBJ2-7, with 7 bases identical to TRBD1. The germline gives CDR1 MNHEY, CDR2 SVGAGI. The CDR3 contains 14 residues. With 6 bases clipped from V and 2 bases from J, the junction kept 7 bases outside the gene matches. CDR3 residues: CASRPRTGAYEQYF. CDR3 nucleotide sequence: TGTGCCAGCAGACCCCGGACAGGAGCCTACGAGCAGTACTTC.

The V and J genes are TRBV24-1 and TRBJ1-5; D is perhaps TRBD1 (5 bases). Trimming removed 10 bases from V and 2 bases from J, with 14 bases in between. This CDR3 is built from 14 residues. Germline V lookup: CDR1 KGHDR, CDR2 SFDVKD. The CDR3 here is CATPTGVGNQPQHF. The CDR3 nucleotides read TGTGCCACTCCGACGGGGGTAGGCAATCAGCCCCAGCATTTT.

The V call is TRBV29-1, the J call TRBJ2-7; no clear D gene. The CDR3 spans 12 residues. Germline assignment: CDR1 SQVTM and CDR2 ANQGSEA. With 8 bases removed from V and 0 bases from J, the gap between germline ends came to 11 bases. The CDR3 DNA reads TGCAGCTCGACCGGTCCCTCCTACGAGCAGTACTTC. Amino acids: CSSTGPSYEQYF.

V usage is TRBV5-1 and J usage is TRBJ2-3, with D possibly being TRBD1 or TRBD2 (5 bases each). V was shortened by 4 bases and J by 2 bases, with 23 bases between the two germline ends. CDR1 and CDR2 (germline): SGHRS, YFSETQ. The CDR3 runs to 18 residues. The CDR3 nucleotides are TGCGCCAGCAGCCTGGGGGAAGGGAGATTGACCCTCACAGATACGCAGTATTTT. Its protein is CASSLGEGRLTLTDTQYF.

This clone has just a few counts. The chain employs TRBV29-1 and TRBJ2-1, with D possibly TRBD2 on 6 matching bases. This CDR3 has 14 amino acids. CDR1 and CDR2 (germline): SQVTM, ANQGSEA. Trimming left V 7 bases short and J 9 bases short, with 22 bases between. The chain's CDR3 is CSASIPGGNGEQFF. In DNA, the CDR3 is TGCAGCGCCTCAATCCCCGGGGGTAATGGTGAGCAGTTCTTC.

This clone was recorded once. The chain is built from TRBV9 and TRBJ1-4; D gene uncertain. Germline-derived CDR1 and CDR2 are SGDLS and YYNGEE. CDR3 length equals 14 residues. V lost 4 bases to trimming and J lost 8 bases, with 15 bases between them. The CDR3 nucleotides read TGTGCCAGCAGCTTCGGGGTGGGTAAAGAAAAACTGTTTTTT. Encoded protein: CASSFGVGKEKLFF.

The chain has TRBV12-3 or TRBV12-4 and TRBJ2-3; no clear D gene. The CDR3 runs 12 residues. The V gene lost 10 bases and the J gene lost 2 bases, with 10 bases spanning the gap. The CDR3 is CATSPTTDTQYF. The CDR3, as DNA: TGTGCCACCTCTCCTACCACAGATACGCAGTATTTT.

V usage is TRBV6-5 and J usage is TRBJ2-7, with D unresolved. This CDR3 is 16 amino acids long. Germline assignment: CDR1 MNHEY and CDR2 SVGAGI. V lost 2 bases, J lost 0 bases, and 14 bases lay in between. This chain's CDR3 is CASSYLPHTSSYEQYF. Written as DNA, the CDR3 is TGTGCCAGCAGTTACCTACCCCACACGAGCTCCTACGAGCAGTACTTC.

CDR3 protein: CASSPLAGEATDTQYF. The CDR3 nucleotides read TGTGCCAGCAGCCCTTTAGCGGGGGAGGCCACAGATACGCAGTATTTT. The chain recombines TRBV5-4 with TRBJ2-3, with 9 bases matching TRBD2. V shed 4 bases and J 2 bases; nucleotides not matched to a gene: 8. Germline loops: CDR1 SGHNT, CDR2 YYREEE (reference sequence). The CDR3 covers 16 residues.

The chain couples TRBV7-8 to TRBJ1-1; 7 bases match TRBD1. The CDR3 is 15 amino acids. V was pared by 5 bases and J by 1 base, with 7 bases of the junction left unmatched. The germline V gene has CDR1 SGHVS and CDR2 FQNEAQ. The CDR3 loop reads CASSRERTGNTEAFF. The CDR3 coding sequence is TGTGCCAGCAGCCGAGAAAGGACAGGGAACACTGAAGCTTTCTTT.

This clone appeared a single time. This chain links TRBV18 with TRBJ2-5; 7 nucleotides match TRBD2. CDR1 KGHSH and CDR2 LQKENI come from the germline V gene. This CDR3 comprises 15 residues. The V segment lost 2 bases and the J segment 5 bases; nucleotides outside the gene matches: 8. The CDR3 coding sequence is TGTGCCAGCTCACCAGGGGCGGGAGCATATGAGACCCAGTACTTC. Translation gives CASSPGAGAYETQYF.

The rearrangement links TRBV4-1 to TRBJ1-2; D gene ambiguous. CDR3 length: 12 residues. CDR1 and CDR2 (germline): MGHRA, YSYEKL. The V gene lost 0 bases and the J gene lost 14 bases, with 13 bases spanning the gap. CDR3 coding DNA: TGCGCCAGCAGCCAAGATGGTGATACTCCGACCTTC. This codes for CASSQDGDTPTF.

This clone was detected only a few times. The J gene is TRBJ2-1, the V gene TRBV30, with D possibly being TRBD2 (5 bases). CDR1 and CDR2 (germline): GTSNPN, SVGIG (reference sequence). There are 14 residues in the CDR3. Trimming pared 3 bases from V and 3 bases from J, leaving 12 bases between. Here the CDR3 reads CAWSDGVFYNEQFF. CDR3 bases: TGTGCCTGGAGCGACGGGGTTTTCTACAATGAGCAGTTCTTC.

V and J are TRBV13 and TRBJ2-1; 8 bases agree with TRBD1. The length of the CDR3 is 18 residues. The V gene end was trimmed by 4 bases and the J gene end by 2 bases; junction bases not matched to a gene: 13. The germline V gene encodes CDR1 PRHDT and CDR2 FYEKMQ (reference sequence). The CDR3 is CASSSGQGQHLPYNEQFF. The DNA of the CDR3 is TGTGCCAGCAGCTCCGGACAGGGACAACACCTTCCCTACAATGAGCAGTTCTTC.

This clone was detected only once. CDR3 DNA: TGTGCCAGCAGCCTAAATACAGGGAGCACCGGGGAGCTGTTTTTT. Its translation is CASSLNTGSTGELFF. The chain recombines TRBV7-6 with TRBJ2-2; TRBD1 is a possible D gene (6 bases). V gave up 5 bases and J gave up 4 bases, with 14 bases separating them. In germline, CDR1 is SGHVS, CDR2 FNYEAQ. The CDR3 sequence is 15 residues long.

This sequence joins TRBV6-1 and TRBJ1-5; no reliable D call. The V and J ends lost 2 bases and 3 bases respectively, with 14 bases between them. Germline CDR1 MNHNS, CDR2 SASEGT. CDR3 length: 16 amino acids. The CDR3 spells CASSELGGYDNQPQHF. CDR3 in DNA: TGTGCCAGCAGTGAATTGGGCGGGTATGACAATCAGCCCCAGCATTTT.

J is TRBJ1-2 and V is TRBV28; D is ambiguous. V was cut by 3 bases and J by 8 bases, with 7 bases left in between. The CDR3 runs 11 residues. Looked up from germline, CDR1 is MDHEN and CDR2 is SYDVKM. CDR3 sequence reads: CASSFPGGYTF. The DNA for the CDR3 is TGTGCCAGCAGTTTCCCGGGCGGCTACACCTTC.

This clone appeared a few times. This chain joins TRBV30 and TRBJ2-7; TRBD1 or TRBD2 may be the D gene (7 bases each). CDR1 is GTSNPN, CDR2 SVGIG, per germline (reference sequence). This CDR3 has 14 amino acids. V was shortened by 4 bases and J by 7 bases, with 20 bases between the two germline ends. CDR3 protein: CAWTTGAGVSEQYF. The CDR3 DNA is TGTGCCTGGACCACAGGGGCGGGAGTATCGGAGCAGTACTTC.

CDR3 loop: CASSLNAGLLLEQFF. The CDR3 DNA follows: TGTGCCAGCAGTTTAAACGCAGGGCTGCTTCTCGAGCAGTTCTTC. The chain recombines TRBV27 with TRBJ2-1; tentative D call: TRBD1 (5 bases). This CDR3 is 15 amino acids long. From germline, CDR1 is MNHEY and CDR2 SMNVEV (reference sequence). V dropped 2 bases and J dropped 10 bases, with 18 bases sitting between them.

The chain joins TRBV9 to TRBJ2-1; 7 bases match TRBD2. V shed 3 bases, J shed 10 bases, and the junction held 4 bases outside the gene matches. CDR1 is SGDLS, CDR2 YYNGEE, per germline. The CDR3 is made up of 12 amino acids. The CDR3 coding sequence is TGTGCCAGCAGCGGGGCCGGGGGGGAGCAGTTCTTC. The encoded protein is CASSGAGGEQFF. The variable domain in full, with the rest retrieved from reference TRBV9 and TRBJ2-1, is DSGVTQTPKHLITATGQRVTLRCSPRSGDLSVYWYQQSLDQGLQFLIQYYNGEERAKGNILERFSAQQFPDLHSELNLSSLELGDSALYFCASSGAGGEQFFGPGTRLTVL.

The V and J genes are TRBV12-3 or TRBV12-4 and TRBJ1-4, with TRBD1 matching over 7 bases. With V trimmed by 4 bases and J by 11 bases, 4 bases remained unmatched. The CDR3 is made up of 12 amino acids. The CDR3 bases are TGTGCCAGCAGTTGGGACAGCGGGAAACTGTTTTTT. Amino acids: CASSWDSGKLFF.

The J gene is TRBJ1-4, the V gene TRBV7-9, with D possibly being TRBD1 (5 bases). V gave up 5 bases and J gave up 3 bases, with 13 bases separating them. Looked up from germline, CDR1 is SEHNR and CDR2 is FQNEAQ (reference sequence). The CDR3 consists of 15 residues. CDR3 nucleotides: TGTGCCAGCAGCCCTCCAGGGTTACCTAATGAAAAACTGTTTTTT. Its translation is CASSPPGLPNEKLFF.